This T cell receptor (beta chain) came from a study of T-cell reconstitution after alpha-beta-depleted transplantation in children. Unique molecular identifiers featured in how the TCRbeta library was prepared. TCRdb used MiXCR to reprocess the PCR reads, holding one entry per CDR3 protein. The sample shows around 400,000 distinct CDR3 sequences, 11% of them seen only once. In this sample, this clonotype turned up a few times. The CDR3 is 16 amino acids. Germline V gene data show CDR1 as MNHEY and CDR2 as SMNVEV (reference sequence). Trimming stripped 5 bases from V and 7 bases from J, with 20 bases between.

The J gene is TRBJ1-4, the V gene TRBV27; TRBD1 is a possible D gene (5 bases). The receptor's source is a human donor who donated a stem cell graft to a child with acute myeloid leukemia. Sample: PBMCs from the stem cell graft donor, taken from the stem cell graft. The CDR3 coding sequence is TGTGCCAGCAGTCTCAAATCAGGGAACCTGGCTGAAAAACTGTTTTTT. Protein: CASSLKSGNLAEKLFF.